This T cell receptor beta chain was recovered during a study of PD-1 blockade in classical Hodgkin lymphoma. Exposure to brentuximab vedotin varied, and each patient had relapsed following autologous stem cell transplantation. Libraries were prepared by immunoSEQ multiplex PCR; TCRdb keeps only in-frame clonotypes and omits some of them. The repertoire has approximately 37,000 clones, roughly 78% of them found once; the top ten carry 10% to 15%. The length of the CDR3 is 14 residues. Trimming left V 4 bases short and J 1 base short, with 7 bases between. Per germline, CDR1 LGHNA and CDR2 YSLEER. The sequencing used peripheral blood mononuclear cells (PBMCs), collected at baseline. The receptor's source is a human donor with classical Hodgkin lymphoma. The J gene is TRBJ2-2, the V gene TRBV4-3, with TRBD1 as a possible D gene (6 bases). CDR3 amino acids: CASSLGQNTGELFF. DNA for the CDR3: TGCGCCAGCAGCCTGGGACAGAACACCGGGGAGCTGTTTTTT.